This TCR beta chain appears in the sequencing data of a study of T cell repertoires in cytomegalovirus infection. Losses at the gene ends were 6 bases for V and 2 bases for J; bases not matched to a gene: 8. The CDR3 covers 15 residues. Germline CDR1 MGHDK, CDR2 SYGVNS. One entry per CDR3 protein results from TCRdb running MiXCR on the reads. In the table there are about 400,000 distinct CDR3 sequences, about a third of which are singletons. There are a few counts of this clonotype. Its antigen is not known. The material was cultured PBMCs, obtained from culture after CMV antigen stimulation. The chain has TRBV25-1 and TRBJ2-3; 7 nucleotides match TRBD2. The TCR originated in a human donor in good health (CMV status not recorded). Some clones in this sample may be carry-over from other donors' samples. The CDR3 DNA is TGTGCCAGCAGGGGAGGGGCGGGGACCACAGATACGCAGTATTTT. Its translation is CASRGGAGTTDTQYF.